This T cell receptor (beta chain) derives from a study of CD8 T cell repertoires and HIV-1 epitope variants (TCRdb year 2020). Context from the whole study: In separate culture wells, T cells were stimulated with each of twenty-five peptides that represented autologous and known Gag and Nef epitope variants. A total of 83 T cell cultures were run, with each culture condition performed in triplicate except for one peptide, which was performed in duplicate. For around 9 days the cultures were kept in IMDM with gentamicin, and on days 3 and 7 half of the media was changed with IL-2, IL-7 and IL-15 added. Control conditions included a CMV, EBV and flu peptide pool, the Ebola AY9 epitope as negative control, and a no-peptide well. T cells were enriched using the EasySep Human T Cell Enrichment Kit and were co-cultured with equal numbers of autologous T cell-negative cells serving as antigen-presenting cells. An aliquot of 1M T cells was saved as an uncultured baseline condition, separate from the 75 to 95 T cell cultures. Three Gag epitope families and Nef HW9 and YT9 were included among the tested epitopes.

The EasySep Human CD8+ T Cell Enrichment Kit was used on day 10 to isolate CD8+ T cells from every culture. The immunoSEQ platform was used to sequence TCR beta CDR3 regions at survey depth. The QIAamp DNA micro kit was used to extract genomic DNA from every cultured and uncultured CD8+ T cell population. Processing in the source paper ran as follows. Samples with fewer than 5,000 productive reads were excluded, which removed about 6% of the roughly 75 HIV peptide-stimulated cultures. A MANAFEST web app trimmed sequences to CDR3 and removed nonproductive sequences, CDR3s under 5 amino acids, and those not starting C or ending F/W. Antigen-specific clonotypes had to expand in at least 2 of 3 replicates versus no-peptide control at FDR 0.01, only within one epitope family. In addition, a specific clonotype needed a frequency at least fivefold higher than in wells stimulated with peptides from other epitope families. TCRdb holds this immuneACCESS table with in-frame rearrangements only. Some clones are missing; in checked studies, unresolved V genes explain under half, and the rest has no known cause. The D gene and trimming were derived from the DNA, and the V and J assignments and clone size from that table. The sample has 5,000 or so clones on record, around two thirds of them singletons. The ten largest account for approximately 45% of the sample.

Findings and caveats that apply to the study as a whole: Nine or ten antigen-specific TCR beta clonotypes were identified, of which about six appeared to be cross-reactive for autologous or known escape epitope variants. The assay identified only TCR beta chains and indicated proliferation in response to antigen, without indicating T cell function or cytokine profile. About 5 clonotypes recognized the Nef KF9 family and one clonotype recognized the HW9 family, while no responses were seen to the TAALDMSHF plasma variant.

In the case of this clone: No cognate antigen has been identified for it. No quality values exist for individual bases; no much larger clone is one base distant.

Trimming takes 5 bases off V and 1 base off J; junction bases not matched to a gene: 7. The germline V gene gives CDR1 as MDHEN and CDR2 as SYDVKM. Spanning cysteine to phenylalanine, the CDR3 consists of 15 amino acids. The entry retains the CDR3 DNA only, 45 bases that are in frame from base 1. The chain is made from TRBV28 and TRBJ1-1; the junction holds 7 bases that match TRBD1. This TCR was sampled from a male donor with HIV. Sequencing input: cultured CD8+ T cells derived from PBMCs. Here is the DNA: TGTGCCAGCAGTACCTGGACAGGTACGAACACTGAAGCTTTCTTT. Its coded protein is CASSTWTGTNTEAFF.